The sequence of this T cell receptor (beta chain) was determined in a study of early T cells in non-severe SARS-CoV-2 infection. The wider study: Bulk RNA taken from unsorted whole blood was sequenced, leaving chains unpaired.

TCRdb fed the 5' RACE reads into MiXCR, producing one record per CDR3 protein. The sample has some 71,000 distinct CDR3 sequences, about an eighth seen once. V was shortened by 7 bases and J by 0 bases, with 12 bases between the two germline ends. This CDR3 region has 14 residues. This clonotype was detected ten times or more. This receptor was obtained from an adult who was a healthcare worker with PCR-confirmed SARS-CoV-2 infection or an uninfected control (not recorded which). Material for sequencing was whole blood. V is TRBV12-3 or TRBV12-4 and J is TRBJ1-2; D is undetermined. CDR3 nucleotide sequence: TGTGCCAGCAACCCGACTGTAGCTAACTATGGCTACACCTTC. It codes for CASNPTVANYGYTF.